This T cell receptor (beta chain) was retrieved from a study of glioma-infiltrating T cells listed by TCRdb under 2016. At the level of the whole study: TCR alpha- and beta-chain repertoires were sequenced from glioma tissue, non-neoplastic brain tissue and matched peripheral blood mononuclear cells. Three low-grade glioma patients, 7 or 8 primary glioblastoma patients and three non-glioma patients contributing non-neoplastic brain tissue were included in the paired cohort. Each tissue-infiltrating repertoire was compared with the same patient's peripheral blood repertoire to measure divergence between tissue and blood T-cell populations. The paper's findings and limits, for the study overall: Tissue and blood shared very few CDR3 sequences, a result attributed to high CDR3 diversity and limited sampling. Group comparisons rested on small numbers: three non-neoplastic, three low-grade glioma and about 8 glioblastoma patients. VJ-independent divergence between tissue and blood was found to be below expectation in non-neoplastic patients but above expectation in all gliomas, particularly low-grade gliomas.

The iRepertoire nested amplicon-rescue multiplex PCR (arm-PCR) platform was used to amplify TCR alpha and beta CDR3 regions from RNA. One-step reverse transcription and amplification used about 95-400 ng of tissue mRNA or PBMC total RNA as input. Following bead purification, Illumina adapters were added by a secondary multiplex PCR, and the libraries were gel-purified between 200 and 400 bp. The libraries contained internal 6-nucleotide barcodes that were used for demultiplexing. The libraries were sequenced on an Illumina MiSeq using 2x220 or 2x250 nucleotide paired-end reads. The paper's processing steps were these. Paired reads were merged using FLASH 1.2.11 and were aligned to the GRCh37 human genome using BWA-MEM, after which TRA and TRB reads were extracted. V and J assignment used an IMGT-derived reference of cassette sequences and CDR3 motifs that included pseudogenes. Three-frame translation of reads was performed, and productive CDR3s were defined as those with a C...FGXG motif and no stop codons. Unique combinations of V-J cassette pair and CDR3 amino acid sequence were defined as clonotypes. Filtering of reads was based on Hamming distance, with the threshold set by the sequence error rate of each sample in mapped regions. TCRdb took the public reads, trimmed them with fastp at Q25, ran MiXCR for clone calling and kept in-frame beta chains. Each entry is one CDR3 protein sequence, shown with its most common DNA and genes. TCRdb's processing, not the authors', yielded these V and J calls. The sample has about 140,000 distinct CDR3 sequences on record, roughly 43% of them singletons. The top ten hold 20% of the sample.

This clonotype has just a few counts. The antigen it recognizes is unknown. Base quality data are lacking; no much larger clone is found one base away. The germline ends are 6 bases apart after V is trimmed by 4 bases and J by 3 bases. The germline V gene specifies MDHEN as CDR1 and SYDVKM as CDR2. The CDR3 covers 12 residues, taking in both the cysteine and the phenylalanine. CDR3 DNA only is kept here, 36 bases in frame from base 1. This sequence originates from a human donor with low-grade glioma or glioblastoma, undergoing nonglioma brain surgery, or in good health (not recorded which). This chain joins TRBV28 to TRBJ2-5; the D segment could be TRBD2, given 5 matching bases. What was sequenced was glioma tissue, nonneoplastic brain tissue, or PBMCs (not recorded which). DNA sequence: TGTGCCAGCAGTTACGGGGAAGAGACCCAGTACTTC. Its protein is CASSYGEETQYF.